This passage covers 31 T cell receptor beta chains from one sample sequenced in a study of shared clonotypes between healthy human individuals. Sequencing used immunoSEQ multiplex PCR; TCRdb keeps in-frame clones, though not all of them. The table shows a few hundred thousand clones, with around 97% occurring only once. Sequenced input: naive CD4+ T cells sorted from blood. Noted subset: CD45RA+ positively selected. All receptors derive from a woman aged 25-40 years in good health.

The gene calls are TRBV28 and TRBJ2-7; a possible D gene is TRBD1 (5 bases). The V end lost 1 base, the J end lost 3 bases, and 10 bases lay between the germline ends. Germline V gene lookup returns CDR1 MDHEN and CDR2 SYDVKM. This CDR3 comprises 14 residues. The CDR3 region has the DNA TGTGCCAGCAGTTTATCTCCAGGGTTCTACGAGCAGTACTTC. Amino acid sequence: CASSLSPGFYEQYF. The complete variable domain, with remaining parts taken from reference TRBV28 and TRBJ2-7, reads DVKVTQSSRYLVKRTGEKVFLECVQDMDHENMFWYRQDPGLGLRLIYFSYDVKMKEKGDIPEGYSVSREKKERFSLILESASTNQTSMYLCASSLSPGFYEQYFGPGTRLTVT.

The chain recombines TRBV11-2 with TRBJ2-5, with a tentative D call TRBD1 (6 bases). With 5 bases removed from V and 6 bases from J, the gap between germline ends came to 19 bases. The CDR3 has 15 residues. Germline values: CDR1 SGHAT, CDR2 FQNNGV. The CDR3 spells CASSTLTGKVKTQYF. CDR3 bases: TGTGCCAGCAGCACACTCACAGGGAAGGTAAAGACCCAGTACTTC.

The chain employs TRBV11-3 and TRBJ2-2; D remains unclear. The CDR3 loop spans 13 amino acids. CDR1 SGHNT and CDR2 YENEEA come from the germline V gene. With 3 bases removed from V and 3 bases from J, the gap between germline ends came to 5 bases. CDR3 coding DNA: TGTGCCAGCAGCTTCCGTTACACCGGGGAGCTGTTTTTT. Encoded protein: CASSFRYTGELFF.

The rearrangement joins TRBV28 to TRBJ2-2; weak D call: TRBD2 (6 bases). The CDR3 consists of 17 residues. Germline V CDR1 and CDR2: MDHEN, SYDVKM. Trimming left V 3 bases short and J 1 base short, with 15 bases between. CDR3 nucleotide sequence: TGTGCCAGCAGTTTTTTTCGGCGGGAAGAGAACACCGGGGAGCTGTTTTTT. It is translated as CASSFFRREENTGELFF.

This chain links TRBV6-1 with TRBJ1-1, with D unresolved. The germline V gene has CDR1 MNHNS and CDR2 SASEGT. CDR3 length equals 15 residues. V was cut by 4 bases and J by 4 bases, with 16 bases left in between. The CDR3 here is CASSVHEGLSTEAFF. The CDR3 region has the DNA TGTGCCAGCAGTGTTCATGAAGGGTTGAGCACTGAAGCTTTCTTT.

V gene TRBV18 combines with J gene TRBJ2-1, with 12 bases fitting TRBD2. The CDR3 is 16 residues long. CDR1 is KGHSH, CDR2 LQKENI, per germline. Unmatched junction bases numbered 5, after V lost 5 bases and J lost 3 bases. The CDR3 spells CASSVRTSGDYNEQFF. CDR3 nucleotides: TGTGCCAGCTCAGTACGGACTAGCGGGGACTACAATGAGCAGTTCTTC.

The CDR3 reads CASSSLASTGTNTEAFF. The DNA for the CDR3 is TGTGCCAGCAGTTCCTTAGCCTCGACAGGGACCAACACTGAAGCTTTCTTT. The chain couples TRBV28 to TRBJ1-1; 7 nucleotides match TRBD1. J was trimmed by 2 bases and V by 4 bases; bases with no gene match: 13. Germline loops: CDR1 MDHEN, CDR2 SYDVKM. The CDR3 extends over 17 amino acids.

The chain recombines TRBV4-1 with TRBJ2-3; 7 bases are a match to TRBD2. With 7 bases clipped from V and 6 bases from J, the junction kept 13 bases outside the gene matches. This CDR3 region has 15 residues. Germline assignment: CDR1 MGHRA and CDR2 YSYEKL. DNA for the CDR3: TGCGCCAGCAAAGGGAGGGCCGGTGTTGGGGATACGCAGTATTTT. It yields the protein CASKGRAGVGDTQYF.

The chain is built from TRBV18 and TRBJ2-7, with TRBD2 matching 8 bases. Germline V gives CDR1 KGHSH, CDR2 LQKENI. The CDR3 has 16 amino acids. J lost 3 bases, V lost 2 bases, and 9 bases had no gene match. In DNA form, the CDR3 reads TGTGCCAGCTCACCAGCTCGGACACTAGCGGTCTACGAGCAGTACTTC. Translating gives CASSPARTLAVYEQYF.

The V call is TRBV7-6, the J call TRBJ2-5; D remains ambiguous. The ends were cut back, 4 bases at V and 3 bases at J, with 9 bases in the middle. Germline V gene data show CDR1 as SGHVS and CDR2 as FNYEAQ. The CDR3 totals 13 residues. In nucleotides, the CDR3 is TGTGCCAGCAGCTATAGGACGGAAGAGACCCAGTACTTC. Translation gives CASSYRTEETQYF.

This clone was recorded once. The genes are TRBV4-1 and TRBJ1-2, with TRBD1 matching over 10 bases. V was pared by 5 bases and J by 2 bases, with 5 bases of the junction left unmatched. The length of the CDR3 is 15 residues. CDR1 and CDR2 from the germline V gene are MGHRA and YSYEKL. The CDR3 region is CASSTGTGENYGYTF. DNA of the CDR3: TGCGCCAGCAGCACGGGGACAGGGGAGAACTATGGCTACACCTTC.

This sequence joins TRBV19 and TRBJ2-5; D is undetermined. The end of the DNA is better explained by TRBJ2-7, so the J call may be wrong. Germline V lookup: CDR1 LNHDA, CDR2 SQIVND (reference sequence). The length of the CDR3 is 15 residues. The CDR3 is CASRLAHGSTYEQYF. CDR3 nucleotide sequence: TGTGCCAGTAGGCTGGCGCACGGATCTACCTACGAGCAGTACTTC.

The chain links TRBV28 to TRBJ2-3; 7 nucleotides line up with TRBD1. The CDR3 is 14 amino acids. The ends lost 6 bases at V and 6 bases at J; junction bases unmatched: 9. CDR1 and CDR2 from the germline V gene are MDHEN and SYDVKM. CDR3 sequence (DNA): TGTGCCAGCAGAGGAGCCACAGGGGCGGATACGCAGTATTTT. It specifies CASRGATGADTQYF.

V is TRBV7-6 and J is TRBJ2-2; D ambiguous. The CDR3 sequence is 16 residues long. Germline-derived CDR1 and CDR2 are SGHVS and FNYEAQ. The V and J ends lost 3 bases and 1 base respectively, with 12 bases between them. For the CDR3, the DNA is TGTGCCAGCAGCTTGTGGGGATGGCAGAACACCGGGGAGCTGTTTTTT. Amino acid sequence: CASSLWGWQNTGELFF.

With regard to this clone: The sample contains more than one DNA sequence encoding this CDR3. The chain is built from TRBV5-1 and TRBJ2-2; D is undetermined. The germline CDR1 and CDR2 sequences are SGHRS and YFSETQ. V lost 4 bases and J 6 bases, leaving 10 bases between the germline ends. This CDR3 has 13 residues. For the CDR3, the DNA is TGCGCCAGCAGCCTTGGGTTATCCGGGGAGCTGTTTTTT. As protein: CASSLGLSGELFF.

The chain links TRBV28 to TRBJ2-5, with a weak D call TRBD2 (7 bases). Trimming left V 6 bases short and J 2 bases short, with 22 bases between. The CDR3 runs to 17 residues. Germline V CDR1 and CDR2: MDHEN, SYDVKM. CDR3 sequence reads: CASSYAGAAQSQETQYF. The CDR3 DNA reads as TGTGCCAGCAGCTACGCGGGGGCGGCACAGAGTCAAGAGACCCAGTACTTC.

V usage is TRBV27 and J usage is TRBJ2-1; D could derive from TRBD1 or TRBD2 (5 bases each). This CDR3 comprises 12 residues. V gave up 3 bases and J gave up 7 bases, with 7 bases separating them. The germline CDR1 and CDR2 sequences are MNHEY and SMNVEV (reference sequence). In DNA form, the CDR3 reads TGTGCCAGCAGTTTTGAGGGGAATGAGCAGTTCTTC. It is translated as CASSFEGNEQFF.

The chain links TRBV5-1 to TRBJ2-1; D not certain. The CDR3 loop spans 16 amino acids. Trimming shortened V by 2 bases and J by 0 bases, and 12 bases separated the two germline ends. CDR1 and CDR2 from the germline V gene are SGHRS and YFSETQ. The CDR3 nucleotides are TGCGCCAGCAGCTTTACCACGACCAGCTCCTACAATGAGCAGTTCTTC. This translates into CASSFTTTSSYNEQFF.

The gene calls are TRBV4-1 and TRBJ1-2; 7 bases line up with TRBD1. The germline V gene encodes CDR1 MGHRA and CDR2 YSYEKL. Germline trimming cut 3 bases from V and 2 bases from J; bases unmatched to any gene: 12. This CDR3 has 17 residues. This CDR3 reads CASSQGISDRVNYGYTF. The CDR3 coding sequence is TGCGCCAGCAGCCAGGGGATCTCCGACAGGGTCAACTATGGCTACACCTTC.

This sequence joins TRBV28 and TRBJ2-3; D gene ambiguous. The germline V gene encodes CDR1 MDHEN and CDR2 SYDVKM. The CDR3 sequence is 12 residues long. The germline V and J ends were trimmed by 7 bases and 3 bases, with 8 bases remaining between them. CDR3 nucleotides: TGTGCCAGCAACGCGGATACAGATACGCAGTATTTT. Its protein product is CASNADTDTQYF.

The chain combines TRBV13 with TRBJ2-7, with a weak D call TRBD2 (5 bases). Trimming cost V 0 bases and J 3 bases, with 12 bases left between them. The germline V gene has CDR1 PRHDT and CDR2 FYEKMQ (reference sequence). The CDR3 covers 15 residues. CDR3 in DNA: TGTGCCAGCAGCTTAGGGGGAGCGGCAAACTACGAGCAGTACTTC. This sequence encodes CASSLGGAANYEQYF.

This chain links TRBV6-1 with TRBJ1-5; D possibly corresponds to TRBD1 (6 bases). CDR1 and CDR2 (germline): MNHNS, SASEGT. CDR3 size: 16 residues. V was trimmed by 1 base and J by 9 bases, leaving 19 bases between them. Here the CDR3 reads CASSEGGHGHGRPQHF. Here the CDR3 DNA reads TGTGCCAGCAGTGAAGGGGGACACGGCCACGGTAGGCCCCAGCATTTT.

This chain links TRBV12-2 with TRBJ1-1. TRBV12-2 counts as a pseudogene. This CDR3 has 18 amino acids. CDR3 residues: CASRLPSGRVGINTEAFF. CDR3 in DNA: TGTGCAAGTCGCTTACCTTCGGGTAGGGTGGGGATTAACACTGAAGCTTTCTTT.

The gene calls are TRBV7-9 and TRBJ2-5, with 11 bases that match TRBD1. V lost 4 bases, J lost 5 bases, and 6 bases stayed unmatched. The CDR3 is 15 amino acids. Germline loops: CDR1 SEHNR, CDR2 FQNEAQ (reference sequence). CDR3 DNA: TGTGCCAGCAGCTCACGGACAGGGGGCGGGGAGACCCAGTACTTC. Translating it yields CASSSRTGGGETQYF.

The V call is TRBV19, the J call TRBJ2-3, with D perhaps TRBD1 (6 bases). Germline V CDR1 and CDR2: LNHDA, SQIVND (reference sequence). The CDR3 is 16 amino acids. Trimming removed 1 base at V and 2 bases at J, with 13 bases between. This chain's CDR3 is CASSIAGAHPTDTQYF. The DNA for the CDR3 is TGTGCCAGTAGTATAGCAGGGGCACACCCCACAGATACGCAGTATTTT.

J is TRBJ1-4 and V is TRBV7-9, with D uncertain. The germline V gene has CDR1 SEHNR and CDR2 FQNEAQ (reference sequence). V lost 3 bases and J lost 0, with 17 bases in between. This CDR3 spans 18 amino acids. DNA for the CDR3: TGTGCCAGCAGCTTCGGCAGGAACATAGTTGCAACTAATGAAAAACTGTTTTTT. This encodes CASSFGRNIVATNEKLFF. The complete variable domain, with remaining parts taken from reference TRBV7-9 and TRBJ1-4, reads DTGVSQNPRHKITKRGQNVTFRCDPISEHNRLYWYRQTLGQGPEFLTYFQNEAQLEKSRLLSDRFSAERPKGSFSTLEIQRTEQGDSAMYLCASSFGRNIVATNEKLFFGSGTQLSVL.

The chain recombines TRBV7-8 with TRBJ2-6, with a weak D call TRBD1 (5 bases). CDR3 size: 17 residues. The V gene's germline CDR1 is SGHVS and CDR2 FQNEAQ. The ends were cut back, 1 base at V and 0 bases at J, with 10 bases in the middle. The CDR3 nucleotides are TGTGCCAGCAGCTTAGGTTGGGGCTCCTCTGGGGCCAACGTCCTGACTTTC. Translated, it gives CASSLGWGSSGANVLTF. Full variable domain (remainder filled in from reference TRBV7-8 and TRBJ2-6): GAGVSQSPRYKVAKRGQDVALRCDPISGHVSLFWYQQALGQGPEFLTYFQNEAQLDKSGLPSDRFFAERPEGSVSTLKIQRTQQEDSAVYLCASSLGWGSSGANVLTFGAGSRLTVL.

V and J are TRBV7-6 and TRBJ2-7; 8 bases are shared with TRBD2. The CDR3 totals 13 residues. The germline CDR1 and CDR2 sequences are SGHVS and FNYEAQ. The V gene end was trimmed by 5 bases and the J gene end by 7 bases; junction bases not matched to a gene: 7. Written as DNA, the CDR3 is TGTGCCAGCAGCCTAAGGACTAGCTGGGAGCAGTACTTC. This encodes CASSLRTSWEQYF.

The V call is TRBV28, the J call TRBJ1-2; no definite D call. This CDR3 has 14 amino acids. The germline gives CDR1 MDHEN, CDR2 SYDVKM. V was shortened by 3 bases and J by 8 bases, with 16 bases between the two germline ends. The CDR3 DNA reads as TGTGCCAGCAGTTTTATTATGGGGAGCTTAGGCTACACCTTC. It specifies CASSFIMGSLGYTF.

The count of this clone is one. The CDR3 sequence is CATSRQGPLAKNIQYF. DNA of the CDR3: TGTGCCACCAGCAGACAGGGGCCTTTAGCCAAAAACATTCAGTACTTC. The genes are TRBV15 and TRBJ2-4, with a possible D match to TRBD1 (6 bases). Germline CDR1 is LNHNV and CDR2 is YYDKDF (reference sequence). Trimming took off 2 bases at V and 0 bases at J, with 11 bases between the two ends. This CDR3 has 16 residues.

This clone was observed a single time. The chain carries TRBV28 and TRBJ2-7; maybe TRBD1 (5 bases). The CDR3 loop spans 13 amino acids. Trimming left V 6 bases short and J 11 bases short, with 20 bases between. The germline CDR1 and CDR2 sequences are MDHEN and SYDVKM. The CDR3 DNA is TGTGCCAGCAGATTACAGGAACCGGGCGTGGAGTACTTC. This translates into CASRLQEPGVEYF.